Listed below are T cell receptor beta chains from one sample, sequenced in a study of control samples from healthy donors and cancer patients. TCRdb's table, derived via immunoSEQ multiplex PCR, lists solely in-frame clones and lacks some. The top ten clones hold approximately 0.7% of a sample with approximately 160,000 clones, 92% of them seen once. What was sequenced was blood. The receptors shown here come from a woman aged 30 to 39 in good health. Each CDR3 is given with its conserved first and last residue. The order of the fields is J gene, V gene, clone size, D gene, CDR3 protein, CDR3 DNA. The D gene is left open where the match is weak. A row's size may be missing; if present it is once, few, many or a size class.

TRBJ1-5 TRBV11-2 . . CASSLGNLGNQPQHF TGTGCCAGCAGCTTAGGTAACCTTGGCAATCAGCCCCAGCATTTT
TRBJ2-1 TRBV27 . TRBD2 CASSLFPSGRYEQFF TGTGCCAGCAGTTTATTCCCTAGCGGGAGATATGAGCAGTTCTTC
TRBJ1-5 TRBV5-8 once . CASNTGLSNQPQHF TGTGCCAGCAATACAGGACTTAGCAATCAGCCCCAGCATTTT
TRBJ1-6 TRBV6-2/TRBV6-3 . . CASSYSFRDSNSPLHF TGTGCCAGCAGTTATTCCTTCAGGGACTCCAATTCACCCCTCCACTTT
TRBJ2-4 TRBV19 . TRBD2 CASSIDPIAGGRNIQYF TGTGCCAGTAGTATAGACCCGATAGCGGGAGGGCGGAACATTCAGTACTTC
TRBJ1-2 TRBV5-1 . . CASSFGGRGYYGYTF TGCGCCAGCAGCTTCGGCGGACGGGGATACTATGGCTACACCTTC
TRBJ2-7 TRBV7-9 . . CASSLIPGGYEQYF TGTGCCAGCAGCTTAATCCCCGGCGGGTACGAGCAGTACTTC
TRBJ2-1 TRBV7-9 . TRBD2 CASSGGRAGEQFF TGTGCCAGCTCTGGCGGGAGGGCCGGTGAGCAGTTCTTC
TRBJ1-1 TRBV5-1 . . CASSFFGRRDSEAFF TGCGCCAGCAGCTTCTTCGGGAGAAGGGATTCTGAAGCTTTCTTT
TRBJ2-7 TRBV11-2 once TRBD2 CASNLAGGRSYEQYF TGTGCCAGCAACTTAGCGGGGGGGCGCTCCTACGAGCAGTACTTC
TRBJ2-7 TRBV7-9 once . CASSLTGYEQYF TGTGCCAGCAGCTTAACGGGATACGAGCAGTACTTC
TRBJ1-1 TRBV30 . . CAWTRGRNTEAFF TGTGCCTGGACTCGGGGGCGGAACACTGAAGCTTTCTTT
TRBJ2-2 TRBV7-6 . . CASSLVYQGSANTGELFF TGTGCCAGCAGCTTGGTGTATCAAGGGTCGGCGAACACCGGGGAGCTGTTTTTT
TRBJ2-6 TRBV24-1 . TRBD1 CATSDLLFLLYRGAGANVLTF TGTGCCACCAGTGATTTGCTATTTTTGCTTTACAGGGGAGCCGGGGCCAACGTCCTGACTTTC
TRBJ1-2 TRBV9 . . CASSVGGGNRLGGYTF TGTGCCAGCAGCGTAGGAGGTGGGAATCGCCTGGGTGGCTACACCTTC
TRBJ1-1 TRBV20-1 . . CSASTGAFF TGCAGTGCTAGTACGGGGGCTTTCTTT
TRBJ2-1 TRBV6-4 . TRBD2 CASSGLAGDYNEQFF TGTGCCAGCAGTGGACTAGCGGGAGACTACAATGAGCAGTTCTTC
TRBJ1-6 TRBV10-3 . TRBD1 CAISESRDRGLDSPLHF TGTGCCATCAGTGAGTCGCGCGACAGGGGGCTTGACTCACCCCTCCACTTT
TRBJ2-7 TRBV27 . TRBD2 CASSPTSGRAHEQYF TGTGCCAGCAGTCCGACTAGCGGGAGGGCCCACGAGCAGTACTTC
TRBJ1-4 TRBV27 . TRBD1 CASSLRQGEKLFF TGTGCCAGCAGCCTGAGACAGGGGGAAAAACTGTTTTTT
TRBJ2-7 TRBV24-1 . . CAVEGTSAYEQYF TGTGCCGTCGAAGGGACATCAGCCTACGAGCAGTACTTC
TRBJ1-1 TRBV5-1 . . CASSLGQTYTEAFF TGCGCCAGCAGTTTAGGACAGACCTACACTGAAGCTTTCTTT
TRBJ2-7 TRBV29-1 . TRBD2 CSVGTSYEQYF TGCAGCGTAGGGACTAGCTACGAGCAGTACTTC
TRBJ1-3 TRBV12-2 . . CASRTGNTIYF TGTGCAAGTCGCACGGGAAACACCATATATTTT
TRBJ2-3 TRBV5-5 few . CASSLFQELPTDTQYF TGTGCCAGCAGCTTGTTCCAGGAATTACCCACAGATACGCAGTATTTT
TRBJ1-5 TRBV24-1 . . CATGVAQPQHF TGTGCCACCGGGGTTGCTCAGCCCCAGCATTTT
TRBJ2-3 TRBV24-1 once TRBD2 CATSDSSLAGRFTDTQYF TGTGCCACCAGTGATTCGTCACTAGCGGGGCGCTTCACAGATACGCAGTATTTT
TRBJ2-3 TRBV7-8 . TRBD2 CASSLDLAGATDTQYF TGTGCCAGCAGCTTAGACCTAGCGGGAGCCACAGATACGCAGTATTTT
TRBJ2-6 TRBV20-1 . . CSASLHSGANVLTF TGCAGTGCTAGTCTTCACTCTGGGGCCAACGTCCTGACTTTC
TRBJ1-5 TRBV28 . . CASNWGGGNQPQHF TGTGCCAGCAATTGGGGAGGGGGCAATCAGCCCCAGCATTTT
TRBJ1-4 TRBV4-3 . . CASSQGRGGGEKLFF TGCGCCAGCAGCCAAGGGCGGGGCGGTGGTGAAAAACTGTTTTTT
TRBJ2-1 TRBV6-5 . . CASNPRGDEQFF TGTGCCAGCAATCCCCGCGGGGATGAGCAGTTCTTC
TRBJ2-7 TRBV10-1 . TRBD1 CASRRTGGASWEQYF TGCGCCAGCAGGCGGACAGGGGGCGCGTCATGGGAGCAGTACTTC
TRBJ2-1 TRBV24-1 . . CATSEHRVGRSYNEQFF TGTGCCACCAGTGAACACAGGGTTGGGCGCTCCTACAATGAGCAGTTCTTC
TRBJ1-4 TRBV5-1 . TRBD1 CASSLGPGQGVRTNEKLFF TGCGCCAGCAGCTTGGGCCCTGGACAGGGGGTGCGCACTAATGAAAAACTGTTTTTT
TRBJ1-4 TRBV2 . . CASSEAGEKLFF TGTGCCAGCAGTGAAGCCGGGGAAAAACTGTTTTTT